Listed below are T cell receptor beta chains from one sample, sequenced in a study of T-cell memory formation after mild COVID-19. MiXCR, applied by TCRdb to the 5' RACE reads, yields one record per CDR3 protein. The sample includes 500,000 to 550,000 distinct CDR3 sequences, roughly 22% of them seen just once. Sequencing used PBMCs or a T cell subset sorted from them (not recorded which). The receptor set was obtained from an adult woman who had mild COVID-19 (a few samples of this study predate the infection). Cell type and time point are not known. Each CDR3 is given with its conserved first and last residue. A D gene is named only where the DNA matches it firmly. Clone sizes are given selectively: once, few, many, or a class where the clone is expanded.

v_call,j_call,d_call,clone_size,cdr3_nt,cdr3_aa
TRBV12-3/TRBV12-4,TRBJ2-5,TRBD2,few,TGTGCCAGCAGTTCCTGGGGGGCAATTTTCGGGAGCGGGGGAGTCCAAGAGACCCAGTACTTC,CASSSWGAIFGSGGVQETQYF
TRBV18,TRBJ2-7,.,.,TGTGCCAGCTCACCGCTACAGACCTACGAGCAGTACTTC,CASSPLQTYEQYF
TRBV29-1,TRBJ2-5,.,.,TGCAGCGTTGAAAAGGGCCGGCGTGAGACCCAGTACTTC,CSVEKGRRETQYF
TRBV5-1,TRBJ1-1,.,.,TGCGCCAGCAGCTTGGGGGACGGGTACACTGAAGCTTTCTTT,CASSLGDGYTEAFF
TRBV12-3/TRBV12-4,TRBJ2-1,.,.,TGTGCCAGCAGTTTTCACCCGGCAGGTGAGCAGTTCTTC,CASSFHPAGEQFF
TRBV14,TRBJ2-3,.,few,TGTGCCAGCAGCCAAGACCGGTCGGCAGATACGCAGTATTTT,CASSQDRSADTQYF
TRBV5-1,TRBJ2-5,TRBD2,few,TGCGCCAGCAGCTTGGTCGGACGTGCGGGAGGGCAAGAGACCCAGTACTTC,CASSLVGRAGGQETQYF
TRBV19,TRBJ2-4,.,.,TGTGCCACCAGGGGGGGACAAATCAAAAACATTCAGTACTTC,CATRGGQIKNIQYF
TRBV24-1,TRBJ2-2,TRBD1,few,TGTGCCACCAGTGGTGGGACAGGGAGGTTCGGGGAGCTGTTTTTT,CATSGGTGRFGELFF
TRBV20-1,TRBJ1-1,.,.,TGCAGTGCTGCTCGACAGTTGAACACTGAAGCTTTCTTT,CSAARQLNTEAFF
TRBV6-5,TRBJ1-5,.,few,TGTGCCAGCAGTGCTATTTGTCAGCCCCAGCATTTT,CASSAICQPQHF
TRBV5-1,TRBJ2-5,TRBD1,.,TGCGCCAGCAGCGAAGGACAGGCCCAAGAGACCCAGTACTTC,CASSEGQAQETQYF
TRBV7-6,TRBJ2-7,.,few,TGTGCCAGCAGTCCGGGACGGAACTCCTACGAGCAGTACTTC,CASSPGRNSYEQYF
TRBV14,TRBJ2-3,.,few,TGTGCCAGCAGCCAAGTAGCAGATTTCTCGCAGTATTTT,CASSQVADFSQYF
TRBV5-1,TRBJ2-6,.,few,TGCGCCAGCAGCAGCCGGGACTCCCTCTCTGGGGCCAACGTCCTGACTTTC,CASSSRDSLSGANVLTF
TRBV6-2/TRBV6-3,TRBJ2-3,.,.,TGTGCCAGCAGTTATTGGCGGATCCACACAGATACGCAGTATTTT,CASSYWRIHTDTQYF
TRBV19,TRBJ2-3,TRBD2,few,TGTGCCAGTAGTATTGCTGTTTTCGGGGGAGGGCCAGATACGCAGTATTTT,CASSIAVFGGGPDTQYF
TRBV11-2,TRBJ2-1,.,.,TGTGCCAGCAGCTTAGATGAGGCCGGTGAGCAGTTCTTC,CASSLDEAGEQFF
TRBV20-1,TRBJ2-7,.,many,TGCAGTGCTAGATATGGGAGCTCCTACGAGCAGTACTTC,CSARYGSSYEQYF
TRBV2,TRBJ2-3,TRBD2,.,TGTGCCAGCAGGCTACTAGCGGGGGGGGAGAGCACAGATACGCAGTATTTT,CASRLLAGGESTDTQYF
TRBV2,TRBJ1-3,.,few,TGTGCCAGCAGTGAAATTTTGGGGTTCGCGGTATATTTT,CASSEILGFAVYF
TRBV25-1,TRBJ1-5,.,many,TGTGCCAGCAGTGAAGGCAATCAGCCCCAGCATTTT,CASSEGNQPQHF
TRBV7-9,TRBJ2-5,TRBD2,.,TGTGCCAGCATCCGAACGTACGGTAGCGGGAGAGAGACCCAGTACTTC,CASIRTYGSGRETQYF
TRBV29-1,TRBJ2-2,TRBD2,few,TGCAGCGTCCCCGGGACTAGCCTCTTGGGGACCGGGGAGCTGTTTTTT,CSVPGTSLLGTGELFF
TRBV11-2,TRBJ2-5,.,many,TGTGCCAGCAGCCCGCACGGACCGCAAGAGACCCAGTACTTC,CASSPHGPQETQYF
TRBV7-6,TRBJ1-2,.,few,TGTGCCAGCAGCCGACAGGAAGCTAACTATGGCTACACCTTC,CASSRQEANYGYTF
TRBV5-1,TRBJ1-2,.,few,TGCGCCAGCAGCTCCCGGGTGGACAATCTTTATGGCTACACCTTC,CASSSRVDNLYGYTF
TRBV5-1,TRBJ1-6,.,.,TGCGCCAGCAGCCTCAGCTCATCGGGCGCGGGGTATTCACCCCTCCACTTT,CASSLSSSGAGYSPLHF
TRBV7-8,TRBJ2-2,TRBD2,.,TGTGCCAGCAGCTTATTGGGACTAGTAATCGGTACCGGGGAGCTGTTTTTT,CASSLLGLVIGTGELFF
TRBV6-1,TRBJ2-7,.,few,TGTGCCAGCAGTGAGACCGTTTCGAGCTCCTACGAGCAGTACTTC,CASSETVSSSYEQYF
TRBV12-3/TRBV12-4,TRBJ2-7,.,few,TGTGCCAGCAGTTTCCGGCCCTCCTACGAGCAGTACTTC,CASSFRPSYEQYF
TRBV15,TRBJ1-1,.,few,TGTGCCACCCAGACATCGAACACTGAAGCTTTCTTT,CATQTSNTEAFF
TRBV11-3,TRBJ2-1,TRBD2,few,TGTGCCAGCAGTCCCAGGACTAGCGGAGCCTACAATGAGCAGTTCTTC,CASSPRTSGAYNEQFF
TRBV29-1,TRBJ1-2,TRBD1,few,TGCAGCGCCCCCGGACAGGGTGACGGTGACTATGGCTACACCTTC,CSAPGQGDGDYGYTF
TRBV1,TRBJ1-5,.,.,TGCACCAGCAGCCTAAGGCAGGGGGCTTGGTGTCCCCAGCATTTT,CTSSLRQGAWCPQHF
TRBV5-1,TRBJ2-1,TRBD1,once,TGCGCCAGCAGCCCCAGGGACAGGGGATACAATGAGCAGTTCTTC,CASSPRDRGYNEQFF
TRBV4-1,TRBJ1-5,TRBD1,once,TGCGCCAGCAGCCAATGGACAGGGGAGGCTCAGCCCCAGCATTTT,CASSQWTGEAQPQHF
TRBV12-3/TRBV12-4,TRBJ2-1,TRBD2,few,TGTGCCAGCAGTTTACAAGCGGGAGGGGTTGAGCAGTTCTTC,CASSLQAGGVEQFF
TRBV18,TRBJ2-2,.,.,TGTGCCAGCTCACTATCAGCGGCTGCGAACACCGGGGAGCTGTTTTTT,CASSLSAAANTGELFF
TRBV5-5,TRBJ1-5,TRBD1,.,TGTGCCAGCAGCTTGGAACAGGGGTATCAGCCCCAGCATTTT,CASSLEQGYQPQHF
TRBV18,TRBJ1-1,TRBD1,.,TGTGCCAGCTCACAGGGGACAGACACGAACAGGGAAGCTTTCTTT,CASSQGTDTNREAFF
TRBV12-3/TRBV12-4,TRBJ2-7,TRBD1,.,TGTGCCAGCAACACCGGGACAGGGGACTACGAGCAGTACTTC,CASNTGTGDYEQYF
TRBV11-2,TRBJ1-1,.,.,TGTGCCAGCAGCTTAGGTGACCCCACTGAAGCTTTCTTT,CASSLGDPTEAFF
TRBV10-3,TRBJ2-1,TRBD2,few,TGTGCCATCAGCTCTACTAGCGGGAGTAACTACAATGAGCAGTTCTTC,CAISSTSGSNYNEQFF
TRBV7-9,TRBJ2-3,.,.,TGTGCCAGCAGCACGCTGACAGGAGGCACAGATACGCAGTATTTT,CASSTLTGGTDTQYF
TRBV6-2/TRBV6-3,TRBJ2-5,.,few,TGTGCCAGCAGACTACAGGGACAACTACAAGAGACCCAGTACTTC,CASRLQGQLQETQYF
TRBV4-1,TRBJ2-1,.,.,TGCGCCAGCAGCCATTATGGATTGGGGTACAATGAGCAGTTCTTC,CASSHYGLGYNEQFF
TRBV4-3,TRBJ2-1,TRBD2,few,TGCGCCAGCAGCCAAGATCGTAGCGGGGGCTACAATGAGCAGTTCTTC,CASSQDRSGGYNEQFF